This is a list of T cell receptor beta chains from one sample in a study of T-cell reconstitution after alpha-beta-depleted transplantation in children. TCRdb analysed the PCR reads with MiXCR anew, one entry per CDR3 protein. The table has hundreds of thousands of distinct CDR3 sequences, roughly 15% seen once; the top ten hold approximately 1%. This specimen was PBMCs from the stem cell graft donor, taken from the stem cell graft. The receptors shown here come from a human donor who donated a stem cell graft to a child with acute myeloid leukemia. CDR3s include the opening cysteine and the closing phenylalanine or tryptophan. A D gene is named only where the DNA matches it firmly. The size field is filled for only some rows; it gives once, few, many or a size class.

d_call j_call v_call clone_size cdr3_aa cdr3_nt
- TRBJ2-2 TRBV20-1 many CSAREQGDTGELFF TGCAGTGCTAGAGAACAGGGCGACACCGGGGAGCTGTTTTTT
- TRBJ2-7 TRBV7-6 few CASSLLLWFYEQYF TGTGCCAGCAGCTTGTTACTCTGGTTCTACGAGCAGTACTTC
TRBD1 TRBJ1-1 TRBV10-3 - CAIIPGQGLHEAFF TGTGCCATCATTCCGGGACAGGGGCTCCATGAAGCTTTCTTT
TRBD1 TRBJ2-3 TRBV29-1 many CSVVWTGGGDTQYF TGCAGCGTTGTTTGGACAGGGGGGGGAGATACGCAGTATTTT
TRBD2 TRBJ2-4 TRBV3-1 few CASSPWTSGHIQYF TGTGCCAGCAGCCCCTGGACTAGCGGGCACATTCAGTACTTC
- TRBJ1-2 TRBV7-2 many CASSFTGGGYTF TGTGCCAGCAGCTTCACCGGGGGGGGCTACACCTTC
- TRBJ2-5 TRBV29-1 few CSNRDRGETQYF TGCAGCAACAGGGACCGGGGGGAGACCCAGTACTTC
- TRBJ2-3 TRBV7-9 - CASSFAGLKWDTQYF TGTGCCAGCAGCTTTGCCGGACTCAAATGGGATACGCAGTATTTT
TRBD1 TRBJ2-2 TRBV5-1 - CASNTGGTNTGELFF TGCGCCAGCAACACAGGGGGCACGAACACCGGGGAGCTGTTTTTT
TRBD2 TRBJ2-1 TRBV4-3 once CASSQTRLASYNEQFF TGCGCCAGCAGCCAAACAAGACTAGCTTCCTACAATGAGCAGTTCTTC
- TRBJ2-3 TRBV6-5 - CASSYSQGGTDTQYF TGTGCCAGCAGTTACTCCCAGGGAGGTACAGATACGCAGTATTTT
TRBD1 TRBJ1-5 TRBV7-2 - CASSGQGALSNQPQHF TGTGCCAGCAGCGGCCAGGGGGCGCTTAGCAATCAGCCCCAGCATTTT
- TRBJ1-5 TRBV15 many CATSRLAGSNQPQHF TGTGCCACCAGCAGGTTGGCGGGAAGCAATCAGCCCCAGCATTTT
- TRBJ2-3 TRBV20-1 few CSARDLRTGADTQYF TGCAGTGCTAGAGATCTACGGACCGGGGCAGATACGCAGTATTTT
- TRBJ1-3 TRBV20-1 many CSARDYISGNTIYF TGCAGTGCTCGAGACTACATCTCTGGAAACACCATATATTTT
- TRBJ1-4 TRBV7-2 - CASSSNSGNEKLFF TGTGCCAGCAGCTCCAACAGCGGAAATGAAAAACTGTTTTTT
TRBD1 TRBJ2-2 TRBV4-3 - CASGTLNLGQVRTGELFF TGCGCCAGCGGAACACTAAACCTGGGACAGGTCCGAACCGGGGAGCTGTTTTTT
- TRBJ1-5 TRBV20-1 many CSAKGDGDYSNQPQHF TGCAGTGCTAAGGGGGACGGGGACTATAGCAATCAGCCCCAGCATTTT
TRBD1 TRBJ1-1 TRBV29-1 - CSVRDRGLFTEAFF TGCAGCGTCCGGGACAGGGGGCTGTTCACTGAAGCTTTCTTT
TRBD2 TRBJ2-5 TRBV12-3/TRBV12-4 few CASSLSGAALETQYF TGTGCCAGCAGTTTGAGCGGGGCGGCCTTGGAGACCCAGTACTTC
TRBD1 TRBJ1-1 TRBV2 - CASRKGQGSSEAFF TGTGCCAGCAGGAAGGGACAGGGATCGTCGGAAGCTTTCTTT
TRBD1 TRBJ2-7 TRBV20-1 - CSATPTGGLSYEQYF TGCAGTGCTACTCCGACAGGGGGCCTTTCGTACGAGCAGTACTTC
- TRBJ2-4 TRBV20-1 many CSAHRQVENIQYF TGCAGTGCTCATCGACAGGTCGAAAACATTCAGTACTTC
- TRBJ2-3 TRBV28 - CASSLAVRIASTDTQYF TGTGCCAGCAGCCTCGCGGTGCGGATAGCTTCCACAGATACGCAGTATTTT
- TRBJ2-3 TRBV5-5 - CASSFRGRGTQYF TGTGCCAGCAGCTTTAGGGGTAGGGGCACGCAGTATTTT
- TRBJ2-1 TRBV20-1 - CCGSSFRTQSSYNEQFF TGCTGTGGATCCTCGTTTAGGACCCAGAGCTCCTACAATGAGCAGTTCTTC
- TRBJ2-7 TRBV7-2 - CASSLGGLGSPYEQYF TGTGCCAGCAGCTTAGGGGGTCTAGGGTCCCCCTACGAGCAGTACTTC
- TRBJ2-5 TRBV20-1 many CSARDMGEDSLLETQYF TGCAGTGCTAGAGATATGGGAGAGGACTCACTACTGGAGACCCAGTACTTC
- TRBJ2-1 TRBV4-3 many CASSQDARLRTEDEQFF TGCGCCAGCAGCCAAGATGCTAGATTACGTACCGAGGATGAGCAGTTCTTC
- TRBJ2-3 TRBV2 - CASRDLGTDTQYF TGTGCCAGCCGGGACCTAGGCACAGATACGCAGTATTTT
TRBD1 TRBJ2-1 TRBV29-1 - CSVSRWTGDRDEQFF TGCAGCGTTTCTAGATGGACAGGGGATCGGGATGAGCAGTTCTTC
- TRBJ1-1 TRBV25-1 few CASSARGYTEAFF TGTGCCAGCAGTGCTAGGGGGTACACTGAAGCTTTCTTT
- TRBJ1-2 TRBV12-3/TRBV12-4 many CASSIRDGNYGYTF TGTGCCAGCAGTATCCGGGACGGAAACTATGGCTACACCTTC
- TRBJ2-1 TRBV20-1 few CSANGASSYNEQFF TGCAGTGCTAATGGGGCTAGCTCCTACAATGAGCAGTTCTTC
- TRBJ2-7 TRBV20-1 many CSARRRVEYEQYF TGCAGTGCTAGGCGCCGGGTGGAGTACGAGCAGTACTTC
- TRBJ2-3 TRBV7-2 few CASMQGRAADTQYF TGTGCCAGCATGCAGGGGCGGGCGGCAGATACGCAGTATTTT
- TRBJ1-1 TRBV25-1 few CASSELGVAFF TGTGCCAGCAGTGAACTAGGAGTGGCTTTCTTT
- TRBJ2-2 TRBV6-6 few CAIQGAGELFF TGTGCCATACAGGGTGCCGGGGAGCTGTTTTTT
- TRBJ1-1 TRBV20-1 - CSARGGGLLNTEAFF TGCAGTGCTAGAGGGGGGGGACTCCTGAACACTGAAGCTTTCTTT
- TRBJ2-2 TRBV11-3 - CASSPRHTGELFF TGTGCCAGCAGCCCTCGGCACACCGGGGAGCTGTTTTTT
TRBD1 TRBJ1-6 TRBV5-6 - CASVYWDRVNSPLHF TGTGCCAGCGTCTACTGGGACAGGGTGAATTCACCCCTCCACTTT
TRBD1 TRBJ1-1 TRBV7-9 many CASSFRQGPNNTEAFF TGTGCCAGCAGCTTCAGACAGGGCCCGAATAACACTGAAGCTTTCTTT
TRBD2 TRBJ2-1 TRBV20-1 many CSARDPSGGLTMKQFF TGCAGTGCTAGAGACCCTAGCGGGGGGTTGACAATGAAGCAGTTCTTC
TRBD2 TRBJ2-5 TRBV6-5 - CASSYPGGGETQYF TGTGCCAGCAGTTACCCGGGGGGTGGAGAGACCCAGTACTTC
- TRBJ2-2 TRBV9 - CASTQGGANTGELFF TGTGCCAGCACCCAGGGGGGGGCGAACACCGGGGAGCTGTTTTTT
- TRBJ1-1 TRBV5-1 many CASSPGFGAMNTEAFF TGCGCCAGCAGCCCGGGATTCGGGGCCATGAACACTGAAGCTTTCTTT
- TRBJ1-4 TRBV20-1 few CSAMGPAKKLFF TGCAGTGCTATGGGACCGGCTAAAAAACTGTTTTTT
- TRBJ2-5 TRBV4-3 few CASSQEIGAGETQYF TGCGCCAGCAGCCAAGAAATTGGGGCGGGAGAGACCCAGTACTTC
- TRBJ1-1 TRBV15 - CATSRGDGNTEAFF TGTGCCACCAGCAGAGGCGACGGGAACACTGAAGCTTTCTTT
- TRBJ2-3 TRBV4-1 - CASSPHGTSADTQYF TGCGCCAGCAGCCCTCACGGGACCTCAGCCGATACGCAGTATTTT
- TRBJ1-1 TRBV28 - CASSSHPDRVEAFF TGTGCCAGCAGTTCTCACCCAGACAGAGTCGAAGCTTTCTTT
TRBD1 TRBJ2-1 TRBV3-1 - CASSHRGQYNEQFF TGTGCCAGCAGCCACAGGGGGCAATACAATGAGCAGTTCTTC
- TRBJ2-4 TRBV20-1 - CSASSLGGAIAKNIQYF TGCAGTGCTAGCAGTTTGGGGGGGGCTATAGCCAAAAACATTCAGTACTTC
- TRBJ2-1 TRBV20-1 many CSARTPQQGAGNEQFF TGCAGTGCTAGGACCCCCCAACAGGGTGCGGGGAATGAGCAGTTCTTC
- TRBJ2-3 TRBV20-1 many CSARVLRGPTTDTQYF TGCAGTGCTAGAGTTTTGCGGGGTCCCACCACAGATACGCAGTATTTT
TRBD2 TRBJ2-5 TRBV20-1 many CSASPTSGQETQYF TGCAGTGCTAGCCCCACTAGCGGACAAGAGACCCAGTACTTC
TRBD2 TRBJ2-1 TRBV15 few CATSRTGLAGRSSYNEQFF TGTGCCACCAGCAGGACGGGACTAGCGGGGCGGAGCTCCTACAATGAGCAGTTCTTC